Reported below is one T cell receptor beta chain. This entry comes from a study of T cell responses to AZD1222 COVID-19 vaccine. The CDR3 sequence is 12 residues long. V lost 3 bases and J lost 4, with 6 bases in between. Germline V gene sequence: CDR1 SGHTA, CDR2 FQGTGA. Assay used: immunoSEQ multiplex PCR; TCRdb lists only in-frame clones, some missing. In the table there are about 140,000 clones, 91% of which are singletons. This receptor was identified in an adult in good health. This rearrangement joins TRBV7-3 to TRBJ2-5, with D tentatively TRBD2 (6 bases). Sequencing used peripheral blood, obtained on day 0 of AZD1222 vaccination. DNA of the CDR3: TGTGCCAGCAGCTTGCGGGGAGAGACCCAGTACTTC. This codes for CASSLRGETQYF.